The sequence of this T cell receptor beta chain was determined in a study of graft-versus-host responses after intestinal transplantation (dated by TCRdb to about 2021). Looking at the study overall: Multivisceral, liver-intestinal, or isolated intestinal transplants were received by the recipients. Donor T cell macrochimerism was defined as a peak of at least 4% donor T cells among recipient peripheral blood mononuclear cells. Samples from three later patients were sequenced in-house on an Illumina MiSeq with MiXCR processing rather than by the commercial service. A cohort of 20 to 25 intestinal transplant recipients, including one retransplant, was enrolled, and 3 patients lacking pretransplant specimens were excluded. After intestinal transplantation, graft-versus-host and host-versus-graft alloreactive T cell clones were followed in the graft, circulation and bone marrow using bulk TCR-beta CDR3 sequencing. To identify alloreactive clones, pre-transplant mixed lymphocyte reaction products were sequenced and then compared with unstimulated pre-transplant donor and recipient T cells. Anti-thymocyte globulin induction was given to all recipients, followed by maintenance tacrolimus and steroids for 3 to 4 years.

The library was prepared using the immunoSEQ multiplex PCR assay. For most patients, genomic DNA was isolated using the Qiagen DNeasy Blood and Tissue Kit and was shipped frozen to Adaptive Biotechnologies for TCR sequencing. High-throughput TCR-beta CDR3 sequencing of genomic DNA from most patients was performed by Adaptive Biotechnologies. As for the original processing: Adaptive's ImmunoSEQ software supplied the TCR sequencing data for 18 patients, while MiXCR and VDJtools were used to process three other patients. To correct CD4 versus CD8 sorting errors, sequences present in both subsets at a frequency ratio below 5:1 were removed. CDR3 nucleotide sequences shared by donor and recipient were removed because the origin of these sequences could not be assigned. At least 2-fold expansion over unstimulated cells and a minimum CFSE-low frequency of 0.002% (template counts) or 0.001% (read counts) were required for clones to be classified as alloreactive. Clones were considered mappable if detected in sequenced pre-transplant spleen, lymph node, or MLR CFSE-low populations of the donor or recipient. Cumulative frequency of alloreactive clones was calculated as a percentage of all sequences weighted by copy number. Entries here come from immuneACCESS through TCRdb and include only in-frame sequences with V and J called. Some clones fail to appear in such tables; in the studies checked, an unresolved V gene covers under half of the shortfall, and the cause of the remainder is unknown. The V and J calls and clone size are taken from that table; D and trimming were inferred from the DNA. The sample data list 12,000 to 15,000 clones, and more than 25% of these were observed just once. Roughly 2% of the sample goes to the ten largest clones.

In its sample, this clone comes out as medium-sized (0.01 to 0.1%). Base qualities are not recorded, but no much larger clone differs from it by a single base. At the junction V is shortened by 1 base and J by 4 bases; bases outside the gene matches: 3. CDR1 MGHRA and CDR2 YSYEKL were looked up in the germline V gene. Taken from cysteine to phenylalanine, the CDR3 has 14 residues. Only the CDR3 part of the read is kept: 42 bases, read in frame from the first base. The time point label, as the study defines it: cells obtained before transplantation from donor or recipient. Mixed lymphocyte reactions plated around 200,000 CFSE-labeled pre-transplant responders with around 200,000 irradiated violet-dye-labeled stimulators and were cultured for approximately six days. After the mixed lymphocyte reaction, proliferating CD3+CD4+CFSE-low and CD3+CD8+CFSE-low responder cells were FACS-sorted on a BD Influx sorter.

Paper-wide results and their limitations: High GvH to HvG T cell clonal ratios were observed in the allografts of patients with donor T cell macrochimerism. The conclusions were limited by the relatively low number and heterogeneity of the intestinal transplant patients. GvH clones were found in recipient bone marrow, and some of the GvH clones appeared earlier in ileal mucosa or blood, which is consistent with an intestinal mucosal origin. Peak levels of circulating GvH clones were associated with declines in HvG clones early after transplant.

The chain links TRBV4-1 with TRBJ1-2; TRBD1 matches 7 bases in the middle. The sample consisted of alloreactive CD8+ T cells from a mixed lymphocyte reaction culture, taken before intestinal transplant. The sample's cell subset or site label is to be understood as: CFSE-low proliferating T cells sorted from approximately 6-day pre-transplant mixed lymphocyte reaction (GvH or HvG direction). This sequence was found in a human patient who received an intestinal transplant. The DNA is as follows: TGCGCCAGCAGCCAAGTCCAGGGGGGCTATGGCTACACCTTC. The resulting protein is CASSQVQGGYGYTF.